The rows below give T cell receptor beta chains drawn from one sample of a study of patients and donors after allogeneic stem cell transplantation. TCRdb re-called the RT-PCR reads through MiXCR, storing one row per CDR3 protein. The sample yields about 1,700 distinct CDR3 sequences, approximately 17% seen once. The sample taken for sequencing was blood, either unsorted or a sorted T cell fraction (not recorded which). The origin of the receptors is a human donor who was either an allogeneic HSCT recipient or a stem cell or donor lymphocyte infusion donor (not recorded which). It is not recorded whose cells these are; they may come from a transplant donor. Both conserved end residues are part of each CDR3. D genes are given only for firm matches. For some rows the clone size is stated as once, few or many, or as a class when expanded; others skip it.

J gene | D gene | clone size | V gene | CDR3 DNA | CDR3 protein
TRBJ1-1 | NA | medium-sized | TRBV7-3 | TGTGCCAGCAGCTTAACTCGTAGCCCGGCTGAAGCTTTCTTT | CASSLTRSPAEAFF
TRBJ2-3 | NA | hyperexpanded | TRBV7-9 | TGTGCCAGCAGCCCCATTCGGTCAGATACGCAGTATTTT | CASSPIRSDTQYF
TRBJ2-1 | TRBD2 | few | TRBV5-8 | TGTGCCAGCAGCGTTAGCGGGCGAACCTACAATGAGCAGTTCTTC | CASSVSGRTYNEQFF
TRBJ1-4 | NA | medium-sized | TRBV7-2 | TGTGCCAGCAGCTTGGGAGAAGCTGAAAAACTGTTTTTT | CASSLGEAEKLFF
TRBJ2-3 | TRBD1 | few | TRBV20-1 | TGCAGTGCCCTTGGGACAGGGAGCACAGATACGCAGTATTTT | CSALGTGSTDTQYF
TRBJ2-5 | NA | many | TRBV7-9 | TGTGCCAGCAGCTCCAGTTCTCAGGGGTTCGAGACCCAGTACTTC | CASSSSSQGFETQYF
TRBJ2-5 | TRBD1 | few | TRBV20-1 | TGCAGTGCTACTCAGGGGGCAGAGACCCAGTACTTC | CSATQGAETQYF
TRBJ2-3 | NA | NA | TRBV6-2/TRBV6-3 | TGTGCCAGCAGTTACTCGAGGGCCGGCACAGATACGCAGTATTTT | CASSYSRAGTDTQYF
TRBJ1-3 | NA | many | TRBV4-2 | TGTGCCAGCAGCCAAGACTCAACTTCTGGAAACACCATATATTTT | CASSQDSTSGNTIYF
TRBJ2-2 | TRBD2 | NA | TRBV7-6 | TGTGCCAGCAGCTTTGGCGGGAGTGGGGGCACCGGGGAGCTGTTTTTT | CASSFGGSGGTGELFF
TRBJ2-7 | NA | NA | TRBV7-9 | TGTGCCAGCAGCTTCAACCCCCCCCCCTACGAGCAGTACTTC | CASSFNPPPYEQYF
TRBJ2-1 | TRBD1 | many | TRBV5-1 | TGCGCCAGCAGCCTCAGGGGGCTTTACTACAATGAGCAGTTCTTC | CASSLRGLYYNEQFF
TRBJ2-2 | NA | few | TRBV7-6 | TGTGCCAGCAGCCTAACCAGCCTAGCGACCGGGGAGCTGTTTTTT | CASSLTSLATGELFF
TRBJ1-1 | TRBD1 | NA | TRBV18 | TGTGCCAGCTCACCTCGTCGGGACAGCGCTGAAGCTTTCTTT | CASSPRRDSAEAFF
TRBJ1-1 | NA | many | TRBV10-3 | TGTGCCATCAAGAGACGGGCAGACACTGAAGCTTTCTTT | CAIKRRADTEAFF
TRBJ1-4 | NA | large | TRBV7-2 | TGTGCCAGCAGCTTAGGCAGGGAACTTAATGAAAAACTGTTTTTT | CASSLGRELNEKLFF
TRBJ2-1 | NA | NA | TRBV27 | TGTGCCAGCAGCTTGCGGACCTCTGATGAGCAGTTCTTC | CASSLRTSDEQFF
TRBJ2-7 | NA | many | TRBV30 | TGTGCCTGGGGACAGTACGAGCAGTACTTC | CAWGQYEQYF
TRBJ1-5 | NA | many | TRBV21-1 | TGTGCCAGCCGGGATTTGAGATTGGCCCAGCATTTT | CASRDLRLAQHF
TRBJ2-7 | NA | many | TRBV6-1 | TGTGCCAGCAGCTGGGACACTCCCTACGAGCAGTACTTC | CASSWDTPYEQYF
TRBJ1-2 | NA | medium-sized | TRBV7-2 | TGTGCCAGCAGCTCCCTCTATGGCTACACCTTC | CASSSLYGYTF
TRBJ1-5 | TRBD1 | few | TRBV20-1 | TGCAGTGCTACAGAGCCGGGACAGGGATATCAGCCCCAGCATTTT | CSATEPGQGYQPQHF
TRBJ1-3 | NA | medium-sized | TRBV25-1 | TGTGCCAGCAGTTCGCTATTCTCTGGAAACACCATATATTTT | CASSSLFSGNTIYF
TRBJ2-1 | TRBD2 | NA | TRBV6-2/TRBV6-3 | TGTGCCAGCAGTCCAGGTAGCGGGAGCGACAATGAGCAGTTCTTC | CASSPGSGSDNEQFF
TRBJ2-3 | TRBD2 | medium-sized | TRBV29-1 | TGCAGCGTTGATGGGCGGGAGAGCACAGATACGCAGTATTTT | CSVDGRESTDTQYF
TRBJ2-1 | NA | many | TRBV7-9 | TGTGCCAGCAGCTTAGTGAGCTATGAGCAGTTCTTC | CASSLVSYEQFF
TRBJ2-1 | TRBD2 | once | TRBV7-3 | TGTGCCAGCAGCGCGGGAGTCAACAATGAGCAGTTCTTC | CASSAGVNNEQFF
TRBJ1-5 | NA | many | TRBV6-2/TRBV6-3 | TGTGCCAGCAGTTACTCGTGGGACACAACACAGCCCCAGCATTTT | CASSYSWDTTQPQHF
TRBJ1-1 | NA | many | TRBV7-2 | TGTGCCAGCAGCACCGAACACCGGAAAGGGGCAGCTTTCTTT | CASSTEHRKGAAFF
TRBJ2-2 | NA | few | TRBV7-9 | TGTGCCAGCAGCTTAGGTTCGCTCGGGGAGCTGTTTTTT | CASSLGSLGELFF
TRBJ2-2 | TRBD2 | many | TRBV30 | TGTGCCTGGACCGGGACTAGCGGGACGAACACCGGGGAGCTGTTTTTT | CAWTGTSGTNTGELFF
TRBJ1-1 | NA | medium-sized | TRBV2 | TGTGCCAGCAGTGTGTCGAACACTGAAGCTTTCTTT | CASSVSNTEAFF
TRBJ1-6 | NA | NA | TRBV25-1 | TGTGCCAGCAGTGAATCTGGGGGGCCCCTCCACTTT | CASSESGGPLHF
TRBJ2-2 | TRBD2 | NA | TRBV7-9 | TGTGCCAGCAGCGCTACGTGGGCGGGAGGTTGGTACGGGGAGCTGTTTTTT | CASSATWAGGWYGELFF
TRBJ2-1 | NA | medium-sized | TRBV20-1 | TGCAGTGCTAGATCGGTCTATGAGCAGTTCTTC | CSARSVYEQFF
TRBJ1-2 | NA | many | TRBV6-2/TRBV6-3 | TGTGCCAGCAAAGCATGGGGTCTAAACTATGGCTACACCTTC | CASKAWGLNYGYTF
TRBJ2-1 | TRBD1 | large | TRBV7-7 | TGTGCCAGCAGCTTAGGGGGACAGTTAAATGAGCAGTTCTTC | CASSLGGQLNEQFF
TRBJ1-5 | TRBD1 | many | TRBV4-1 | TGCGCCAGCAGCCATGCCCCCGGGACAGGGTATAATCAGCCCCAGCATTTT | CASSHAPGTGYNQPQHF
TRBJ2-5 | NA | NA | TRBV7-9 | TGTGCCAGCAGCACACGACTCCCCAATACCAAGTACCAAGAGACCCAGTACTTC | CASSTRLPNTKYQETQYF
TRBJ1-1 | NA | medium-sized | TRBV6-6 | TGTGCCAGCAGTAGACACCAGAACACTGAAGCTTTCTTT | CASSRHQNTEAFF
TRBJ1-4 | NA | many | TRBV15 | TGTGCCACCACTAAAAAAGGATCAACTAATGAAAAACTGTTTTTT | CATTKKGSTNEKLFF
TRBJ1-5 | NA | many | TRBV19 | TGTGCCAGTATAGACAGGAGGGGGGCCCAGCATTTT | CASIDRRGAQHF
TRBJ1-4 | NA | medium-sized | TRBV7-2 | TGTGCCAGCGGTCATGTGGCAACTAATGAAAAACTGTTTTTT | CASGHVATNEKLFF
TRBJ1-2 | NA | many | TRBV12-3/TRBV12-4 | TGTGCCAGCAGTTTAAGTTTGACAGGACAAAACTATGGCTACACCTTC | CASSLSLTGQNYGYTF
TRBJ1-1 | NA | NA | TRBV20-1 | TGCAGTGCTAGAGATAGGGGGAACACTGAAGCTTTCTTT | CSARDRGNTEAFF
TRBJ2-1 | TRBD2 | NA | TRBV7-9 | TGTGCCAGCAGCTTAGCGCTCCAGCGGGGGACTCACAATGAGCAGTTCTTC | CASSLALQRGTHNEQFF
TRBJ2-1 | TRBD2 | many | TRBV7-9 | TGTGCCAGCAGCTTAAACCACCTCTGGACTAGCGGGGGGAATGAGCAGTTCTTC | CASSLNHLWTSGGNEQFF
TRBJ2-7 | NA | NA | TRBV6-2/TRBV6-3 | TGTGCCAGCAGTAGGGACTTTTACGAGCAGTACTTC | CASSRDFYEQYF
TRBJ1-1 | NA | medium-sized | TRBV6-2/TRBV6-3 | TGTGCCAGCAGACTGGGACACCCTGGGACTGAAGCTTTCTTT | CASRLGHPGTEAFF
TRBJ1-2 | TRBD1 | medium-sized | TRBV7-9 | TGTGCCAGCAGCACCAAGACAGGGCATGGCTACACCTTC | CASSTKTGHGYTF
TRBJ1-1 | NA | many | TRBV4-2 | TGTGCCAGCAGCCAAGATCTATGGGAGGAAGCTTTCTTT | CASSQDLWEEAFF
TRBJ2-5 | TRBD2 | once | TRBV27 | TGTGCCAGCGGAACCTTCTTTCCAGCGGGGAACCAAGAGACCCAGTACTTC | CASGTFFPAGNQETQYF
TRBJ1-1 | NA | many | TRBV25-1 | TGTGCCAGCAGTGAATTTTTGGGTACTGAAGCTTTCTTT | CASSEFLGTEAFF
TRBJ1-1 | NA | many | TRBV4-3 | TGCGCCAGCAGCCAAGAGTTCGGACAGGAAGCTTTCTTT | CASSQEFGQEAFF
TRBJ1-3 | NA | many | TRBV5-6 | TGTGCCAGCAGCTCCGTACGGGCCTACTCTGGAAACACCATATATTTT | CASSSVRAYSGNTIYF